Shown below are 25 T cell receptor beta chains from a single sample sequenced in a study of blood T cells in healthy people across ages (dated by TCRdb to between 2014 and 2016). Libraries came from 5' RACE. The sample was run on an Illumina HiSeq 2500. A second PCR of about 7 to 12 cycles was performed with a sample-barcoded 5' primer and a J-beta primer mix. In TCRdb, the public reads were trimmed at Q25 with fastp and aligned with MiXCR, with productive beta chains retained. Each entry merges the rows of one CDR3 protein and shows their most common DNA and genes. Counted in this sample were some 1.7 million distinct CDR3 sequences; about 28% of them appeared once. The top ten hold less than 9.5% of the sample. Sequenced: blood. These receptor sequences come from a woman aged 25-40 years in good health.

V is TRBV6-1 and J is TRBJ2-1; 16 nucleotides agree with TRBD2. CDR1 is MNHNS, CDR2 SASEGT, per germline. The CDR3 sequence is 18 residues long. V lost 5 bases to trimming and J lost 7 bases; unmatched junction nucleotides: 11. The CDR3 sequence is CASSPGLAGGPGRNEQFF. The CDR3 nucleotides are TGTGCCAGCAGTCCGGGACTAGCGGGAGGGCCGGGGAGGAATGAGCAGTTCTTC.

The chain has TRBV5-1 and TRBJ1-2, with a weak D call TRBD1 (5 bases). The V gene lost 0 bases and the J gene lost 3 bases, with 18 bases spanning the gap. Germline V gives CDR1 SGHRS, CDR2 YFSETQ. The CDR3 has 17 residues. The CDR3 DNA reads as TGCGCCAGCAGCTTGGCCGGGACTCAGGGACGGTACTATGGCTACACCTTC. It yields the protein CASSLAGTQGRYYGYTF.

CDR3 residues: CANSPGQGAYEQYF. As DNA, the CDR3 is TGTGCCAACAGTCCGGGACAGGGTGCCTACGAGCAGTACTTC. V and J are TRBV3-1 and TRBJ2-7; 9 bases agree with TRBD1. Trimming took 10 bases from V and 2 from J; bases not matched to a gene: 9. The CDR3 covers 14 residues. Germline V gene sequence: CDR1 LGHDT, CDR2 YNNKEL (reference sequence).

DNA of the CDR3: TGTGCCAGCAGCTTCATAACCGGGACTAGCGGGAAGGACGAGCAGTACTTC. Protein: CASSFITGTSGKDEQYF. The chain links TRBV11-2 to TRBJ2-7; 13 nucleotides agree with TRBD2. Germline CDR1 and CDR2: SGHAT and FQNNGV. J was trimmed by 5 bases and V by 3 bases; bases with no gene match: 10. The CDR3 contains 17 residues. The full variable domain, in which reference TRBV11-2 and TRBJ2-7 provide the parts outside the CDR3, is EAGVAQSPRYKIIEKRQSVAFWCNPISGHATLYWYQQILGQGPKLLIQFQNNGVVDDSQLPKDRFSAERLKGVDSTLKIQPAKLEDSAVYLCASSFITGTSGKDEQYFGPGTRLTVT.

The DNA of the CDR3 is TGTGCCAGCAGTTACTACCAGGGGGATAACTATGGCTACACCTTC. Residues: CASSYYQGDNYGYTF. V and J are TRBV6-5 and TRBJ1-2, with 7 bases identical to TRBD1. Unmatched junction bases numbered 3, after V lost 1 base and J lost 1 base. Germline lookup yields CDR1 MNHEY and CDR2 SVGAGI. There are 15 residues in the CDR3.

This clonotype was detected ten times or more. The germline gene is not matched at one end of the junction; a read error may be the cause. The CDR3: CASSLQGDTEAFF. As DNA, the CDR3 is TGTGCCAGCAGCTTACAGGGGGACACTGAAGCTTTCTTT. The chain has TRBV5-1 and TRBJ1-1; TRBD1 matches at 8 bases. Germline V gene data show CDR1 as SGHRS and CDR2 as YFSETQ. The CDR3 has 13 amino acids.

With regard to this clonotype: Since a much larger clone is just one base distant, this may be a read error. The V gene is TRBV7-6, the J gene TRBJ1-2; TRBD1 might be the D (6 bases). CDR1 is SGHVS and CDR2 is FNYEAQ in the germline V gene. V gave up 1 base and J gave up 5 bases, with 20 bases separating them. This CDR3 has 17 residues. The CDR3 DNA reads TGTGCCAGCAGCTTAGAGCCAGAGGACAGCGCCCGTTATGGCTACACCTTC. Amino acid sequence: CASSLEPEDSARYGYTF.

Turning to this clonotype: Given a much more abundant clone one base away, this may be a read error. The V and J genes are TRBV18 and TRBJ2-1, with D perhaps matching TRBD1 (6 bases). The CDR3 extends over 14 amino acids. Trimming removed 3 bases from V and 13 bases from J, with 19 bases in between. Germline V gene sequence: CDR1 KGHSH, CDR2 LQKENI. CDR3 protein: CASSPGQTQETQFF. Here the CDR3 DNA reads TGTGCCAGCTCACCCGGACAGACCCAAGAGACCCAGTTCTTC.

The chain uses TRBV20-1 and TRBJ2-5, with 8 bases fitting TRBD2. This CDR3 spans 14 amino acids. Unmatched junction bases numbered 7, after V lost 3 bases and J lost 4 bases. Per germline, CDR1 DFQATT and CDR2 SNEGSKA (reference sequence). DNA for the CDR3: TGCAGTGCTAGTCGGCTAGCGGGCCCAGAGACCCAGTACTTC. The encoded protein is CSASRLAGPETQYF.

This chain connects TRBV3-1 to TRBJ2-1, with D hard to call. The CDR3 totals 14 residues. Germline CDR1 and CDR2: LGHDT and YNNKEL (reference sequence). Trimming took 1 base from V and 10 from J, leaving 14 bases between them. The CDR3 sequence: CASSQAARTHEQFF. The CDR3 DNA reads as TGTGCCAGCAGCCAAGCAGCCAGGACCCACGAGCAGTTCTTC.

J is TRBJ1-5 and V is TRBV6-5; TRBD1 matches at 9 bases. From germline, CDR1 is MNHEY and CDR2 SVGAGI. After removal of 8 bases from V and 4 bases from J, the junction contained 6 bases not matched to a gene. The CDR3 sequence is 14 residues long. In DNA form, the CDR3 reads TGTGCCAGCCGGGGGACAGGGAGAAATCAGCCCCAGCATTTT. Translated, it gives CASRGTGRNQPQHF.

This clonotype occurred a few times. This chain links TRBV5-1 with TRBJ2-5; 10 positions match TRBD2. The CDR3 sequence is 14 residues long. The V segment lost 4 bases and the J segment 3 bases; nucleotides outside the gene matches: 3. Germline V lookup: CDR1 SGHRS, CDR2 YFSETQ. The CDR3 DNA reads TGCGCCAGCAGCGCGGGACTAGCGAAAGAGACCCAGTACTTC. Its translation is CASSAGLAKETQYF.

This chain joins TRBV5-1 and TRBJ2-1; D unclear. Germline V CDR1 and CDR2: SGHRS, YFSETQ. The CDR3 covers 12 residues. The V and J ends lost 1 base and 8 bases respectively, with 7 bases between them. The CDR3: CASSLRSHEQFF. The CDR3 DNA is TGCGCCAGCAGCTTGCGTTCGCATGAGCAGTTCTTC.

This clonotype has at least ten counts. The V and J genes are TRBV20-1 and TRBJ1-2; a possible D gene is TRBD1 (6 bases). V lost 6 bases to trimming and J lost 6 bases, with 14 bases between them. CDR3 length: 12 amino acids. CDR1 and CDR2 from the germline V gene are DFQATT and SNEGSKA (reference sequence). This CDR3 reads CSARRNRDGYTF. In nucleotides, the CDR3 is TGCAGTGCAAGACGTAACAGGGATGGCTACACCTTC.

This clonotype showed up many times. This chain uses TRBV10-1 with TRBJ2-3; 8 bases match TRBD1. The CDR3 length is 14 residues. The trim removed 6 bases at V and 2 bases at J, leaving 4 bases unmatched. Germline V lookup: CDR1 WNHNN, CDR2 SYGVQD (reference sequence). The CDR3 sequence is CASRKTGATDTQYF. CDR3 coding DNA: TGCGCCAGCAGGAAGACAGGGGCCACAGATACGCAGTATTTT.

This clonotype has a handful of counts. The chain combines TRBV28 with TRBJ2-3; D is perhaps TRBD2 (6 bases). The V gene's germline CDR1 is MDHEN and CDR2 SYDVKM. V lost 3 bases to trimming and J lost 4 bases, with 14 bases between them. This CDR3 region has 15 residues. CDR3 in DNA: TGTGCCAGCAGTTTCGCGGGGAATGCGGCAGATACGCAGTATTTT. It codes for CASSFAGNAADTQYF.

CDR3 region: CASSPTTGRTGGYTF. The CDR3 DNA is TGTGCCAGCAGCCCAACGACAGGCAGAACGGGTGGCTACACCTTC. V and J are TRBV7-2 and TRBJ1-2; weak D call: TRBD1 (6 bases). Germline CDR1 and CDR2: SGHTA and FQGNSA. The V end lost 5 bases, the J end lost 7 bases, and 20 bases lay between the germline ends. The CDR3 loop spans 15 amino acids. The full variable domain, its missing parts supplied by reference TRBV7-2 and TRBJ1-2, is GAGVSQSPSNKVTEKGKDVELRCDPISGHTALYWYRQSLGQGLEFLIYFQGNSAPDKSGLPSDRFSAERTGGSVSTLTIQRTQQEDSAVYLCASSPTTGRTGGYTFGSGTRLTVV.

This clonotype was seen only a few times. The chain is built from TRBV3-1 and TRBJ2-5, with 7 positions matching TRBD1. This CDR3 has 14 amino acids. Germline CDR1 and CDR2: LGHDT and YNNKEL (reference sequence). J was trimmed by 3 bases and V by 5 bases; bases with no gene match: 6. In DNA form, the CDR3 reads TGTGCCAGCAGCTACCGGGACAGCAAAGAGACCCAGTACTTC. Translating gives CASSYRDSKETQYF.

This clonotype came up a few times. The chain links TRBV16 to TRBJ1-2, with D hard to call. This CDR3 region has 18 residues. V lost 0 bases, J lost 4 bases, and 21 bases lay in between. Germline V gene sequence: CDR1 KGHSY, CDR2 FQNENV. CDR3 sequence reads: CASSQSPGIADRAYGYTF. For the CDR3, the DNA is TGTGCCAGCAGCCAATCGCCCGGGATCGCGGACCGGGCCTATGGCTACACCTTC.

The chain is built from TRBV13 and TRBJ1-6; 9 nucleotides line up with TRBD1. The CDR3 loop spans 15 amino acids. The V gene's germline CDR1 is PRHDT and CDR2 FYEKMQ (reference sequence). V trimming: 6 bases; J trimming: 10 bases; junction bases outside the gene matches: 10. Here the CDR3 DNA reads TGTGCCAGCAGACTACAGGGGGCAGATAGGTCACCCCTCCACTTT. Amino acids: CASRLQGADRSPLHF.

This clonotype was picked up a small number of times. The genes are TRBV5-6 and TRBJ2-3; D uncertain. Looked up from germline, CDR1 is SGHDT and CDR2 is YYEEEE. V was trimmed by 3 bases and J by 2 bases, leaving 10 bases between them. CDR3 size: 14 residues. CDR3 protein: CASSSILSTDTQYF. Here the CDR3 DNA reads TGTGCCAGCAGCTCCATCCTTTCCACAGATACGCAGTATTTT.

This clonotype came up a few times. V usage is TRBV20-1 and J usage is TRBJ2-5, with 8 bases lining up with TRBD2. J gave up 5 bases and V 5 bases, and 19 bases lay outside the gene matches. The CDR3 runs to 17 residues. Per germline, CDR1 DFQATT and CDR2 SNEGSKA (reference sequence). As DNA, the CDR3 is TGCAGTGCTCCCCGAAGCGGTAGCGGGATCTGGAGTGAGACCCAGTACTTC. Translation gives CSAPRSGSGIWSETQYF.

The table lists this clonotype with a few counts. In DNA form, the CDR3 reads TGTGCCAGCAGTGAACTAGCGGGAGTAGGGGGGGCCAACGTCCTGACTTTC. This sequence encodes CASSELAGVGGANVLTF. The V gene is TRBV25-1, the J gene TRBJ2-6; 10 bases fit TRBD2. V lost 2 bases to trimming and J lost 4 bases; unmatched junction nucleotides: 5. The CDR3 is 17 amino acids. CDR1 is MGHDK, CDR2 SYGVNS, per germline. Full variable domain (outside the CDR3, taken from reference TRBV25-1 and TRBJ2-6): EADIYQTPRYLVIGTGKKITLECSQTMGHDKMYWYQQDPGMELHLIHYSYGVNSTEKGDLSSESTVSRIRTEHFPLTLESARPSHTSQYLCASSELAGVGGANVLTFGAGSRLTVL.

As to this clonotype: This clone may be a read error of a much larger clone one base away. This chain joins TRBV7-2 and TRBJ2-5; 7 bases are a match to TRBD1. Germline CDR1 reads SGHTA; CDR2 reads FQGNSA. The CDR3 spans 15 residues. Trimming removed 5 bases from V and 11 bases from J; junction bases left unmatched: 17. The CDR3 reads CASSQRRGQAHGQYF. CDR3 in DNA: TGTGCCAGCAGCCAAAGGAGAGGACAGGCCCACGGGCAGTACTTC.

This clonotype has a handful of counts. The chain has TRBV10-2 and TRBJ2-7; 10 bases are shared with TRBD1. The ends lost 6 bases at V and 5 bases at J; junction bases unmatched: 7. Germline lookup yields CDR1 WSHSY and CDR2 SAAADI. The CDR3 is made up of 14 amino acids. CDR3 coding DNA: TGCGCCAGCAGGGAGGGGGACAGGGGCCACGAGCAGTACTTC. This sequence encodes CASREGDRGHEQYF.